The next 32 T cell receptor beta chains were all read from a single sample in a study of immune evolution from preneoplasia to lung adenocarcinoma. TCRdb's copy holds only in-frame clones and misses some; the assay was immunoSEQ multiplex PCR. The data show around 39,000 clones, 74% seen once. Sequencing was performed on FFPE invasive lung adenocarcinoma tissue. The receptors come from a person between 55 and 69 years old with lung adenocarcinoma.

The table lists this clone with a few counts. V is TRBV30 and J is TRBJ2-5, with 8 bases lining up with TRBD1. CDR3 length: 15 residues. The V gene's germline CDR1 is GTSNPN and CDR2 SVGIG (reference sequence). V trimming: 1 base; J trimming: 2 bases; junction bases outside the gene matches: 6. CDR3 nucleotides: TGTGCCTGGAGTGGTGGACAGGGAAGGCAAGAGACCCAGTACTTC. This translates into CAWSGGQGRQETQYF. Supplemented by reference TRBV30 and TRBJ2-5, the full variable domain reads SQTIHQWPATLVQPVGSPLSLECTVEGTSNPNLYWYRQAAGRGLQLLFYSVGIGQISSEVPQNLSASRPQDRQFILSSKKLLLSDSGFYLCAWSGGQGRQETQYFGPGTRLLVL.

The chain recombines TRBV7-2 with TRBJ2-1; D remains unclear. In germline, CDR1 is SGHTA, CDR2 FQGNSA. The CDR3 spans 15 residues. V dropped 1 base and J dropped 1 base, with 8 bases sitting between them. This CDR3 reads CASSLEARSYNEQFF. CDR3 sequence (DNA): TGTGCCAGCAGCTTAGAAGCTAGATCCTACAATGAGCAGTTCTTC.

The chain carries TRBV6-5 and TRBJ2-3; D might be TRBD1 (6 bases). Germline V lookup: CDR1 MNHEY, CDR2 SVGAGI. V lost 8 bases to trimming and J lost 1 base, with 13 bases between them. This CDR3 is built from 14 residues. The CDR3 region has the DNA TGTGCCAGCCGAACAGGGCCCGGCACAGATACGCAGTATTTT. It yields the protein CASRTGPGTDTQYF.

The J gene is TRBJ1-1, the V gene TRBV19, with D unclear. V dropped 2 bases and J dropped 7 bases, with 11 bases sitting between them. The CDR3 spans 13 residues. The germline V gene has CDR1 LNHDA and CDR2 SQIVND (reference sequence). The CDR3 DNA reads as TGTGCCAGTAGTATATCCATGGTGGGTGAAGCTTTCTTT. Translated: CASSISMVGEAFF.

The V call is TRBV5-8, the J call TRBJ1-4; 9 bases are a match to TRBD1. V gave up 2 bases and J gave up 5 bases; unmatched junction bases: 4. In germline, CDR1 is SGHTS, CDR2 YDEGEE. CDR3 size: 15 residues. The CDR3 DNA reads TGTGCCAGCAGCTTCCCGACAGGGGGGAATGAAAAACTGTTTTTT. It codes for CASSFPTGGNEKLFF.

V is TRBV6-5 and J is TRBJ1-1; D is possibly TRBD1 (5 bases). Trimming took off 5 bases at V and 0 bases at J, with 13 bases between the two ends. The CDR3 runs 15 residues. Germline CDR1 MNHEY, CDR2 SVGAGI. CDR3 sequence (DNA): TGTGCCAGCAGTCGTATTGGGGCTATGAACACTGAAGCTTTCTTT. This gives the protein CASSRIGAMNTEAFF.

The rearrangement uses TRBV2 and TRBJ1-1; 7 nucleotides match TRBD1. The CDR3 runs 14 residues. V shed 5 bases, J shed 6 bases, and the junction held 9 bases outside the gene matches. Per the germline V gene, CDR1 is SNHLY and CDR2 is FYNNEI. DNA of the CDR3: TGTGCCAGCAGTTCCAGGGGGGGTAATGCTGAAGCTTTCTTT. This translates into CASSSRGGNAEAFF.

The rearrangement joins TRBV6-4 to TRBJ2-3, with a weak D call TRBD2 (5 bases). Deletions cut 2 bases from V and 3 bases from J, with 12 bases between. The CDR3 is made up of 15 amino acids. Looked up from germline, CDR1 is MRHNA and CDR2 is SNTAGT. Here the CDR3 DNA reads TGTGCCAGCAGTGACACTTCCGGAGGAACAGATACGCAGTATTTT. Its translation is CASSDTSGGTDTQYF.

The chain employs TRBV7-8 and TRBJ1-1; TRBD1 is a possible D gene (5 bases). The V end lost 0 bases, the J end lost 6 bases, and 23 bases lay between the germline ends. The germline V gene encodes CDR1 SGHVS and CDR2 FQNEAQ. CDR3 length equals 18 residues. Here the CDR3 reads CASSLARFSMTTDPEAFF. CDR3 bases: TGTGCCAGCAGCTTAGCGCGTTTCTCGATGACGACAGACCCTGAAGCTTTCTTT.

This clone was seen just once. V usage is TRBV13 and J usage is TRBJ2-3; 7 nucleotides agree with TRBD2. CDR1 is PRHDT and CDR2 is FYEKMQ in the germline V gene (reference sequence). Losses at the gene ends were 5 bases for V and 1 base for J; bases not matched to a gene: 6. The CDR3 totals 15 residues. DNA for the CDR3: TGTGCCAGCAGCACCCGGACTAGTCGCACAGATACGCAGTATTTT. Its translation: CASSTRTSRTDTQYF. The full variable domain, its missing parts supplied by reference TRBV13 and TRBJ2-3, is AAGVIQSPRHLIKEKRETATLKCYPIPRHDTVYWYQQGPGQDPQFLISFYEKMQSDKGSIPDRFSAQQFSDYHSELNMSSLELGDSALYFCASSTRTSRTDTQYFGPGTRLTVL.

Comment on this clone: Mismatch with germline at one junction end may stem from a read error. This sequence joins TRBV18 and TRBJ1-5; D call uncertain. CDR3 size: 14 residues. Per the germline V gene, CDR1 is KGHSH and CDR2 is LQKENI. The CDR3 region has the DNA TGTGCCAGCTCCCCACAATATAGCAATCAGCCCCAGCATTTT. As protein: CASSPQYSNQPQHF.

This chain connects TRBV9 to TRBJ1-1; possibly TRBD1 for D (5 bases). Deletions cut 4 bases from V and 5 bases from J, with 15 bases between. The CDR3 has 14 amino acids. In germline, CDR1 is SGDLS, CDR2 YYNGEE. The DNA for the CDR3 is TGTGCCAGCAGCCGGGACGGCGTGGGTACTGAAGCTTTCTTT. Residues: CASSRDGVGTEAFF.

A note on this clone: Distinct nucleotide sequences in the sample also encode this CDR3. The rearrangement links TRBV9 to TRBJ2-1; the D is unclear. Germline V lookup: CDR1 SGDLS, CDR2 YYNGEE. CDR3 length equals 12 residues. Between the trimmed V and J ends, which lost 0 bases and 5 bases, there was a span of 3 bases. CDR3 DNA: TGTGCCAGCAGCGTAGGTCACAATGAGCAGTTCTTC. This encodes CASSVGHNEQFF.

This sequence joins TRBV18 and TRBJ1-4; a weak D match, TRBD1 (6 bases). Trimming left V 2 bases short and J 6 bases short, with 10 bases between. This CDR3 contains 14 residues. The V gene's germline CDR1 is KGHSH and CDR2 LQKENI. The CDR3 DNA sequence: TGTGCCAGCTCACCAACAGGGAGAGATGAAAAACTGTTTTTT. Translating gives CASSPTGRDEKLFF.

The chain uses TRBV7-2 and TRBJ1-2, with 10 bases that match TRBD1. The J segment lost 3 bases and the V segment lost 4 bases, leaving 5 bases of the junction unmatched. Germline V gene lookup returns CDR1 SGHTA and CDR2 FQGNSA. There are 15 residues in the CDR3. The CDR3 region has the DNA TGTGCCAGCAGCTCACGACAGGGGGCTTACTATGGCTACACCTTC. Encoded protein: CASSSRQGAYYGYTF.

V usage is TRBV5-1 and J usage is TRBJ2-5, with TRBD2 as a possible D gene (6 bases). Trimming pared 0 bases from V and 1 base from J, leaving 10 bases between. The length of the CDR3 is 15 residues. Germline values: CDR1 SGHRS, CDR2 YFSETQ. The CDR3 is CASSLGAGFQETQYF. Here the CDR3 DNA reads TGCGCCAGCAGCTTGGGAGCGGGTTTCCAAGAGACCCAGTACTTC.

This chain connects TRBV15 to TRBJ1-2; no clear D. The CDR3 runs 15 residues. Germline CDR1 is LNHNV and CDR2 is YYDKDF (reference sequence). Trimming took off 0 bases at V and 7 bases at J, with 15 bases between the two ends. CDR3 amino acids: CATSRESQRPTGYTF. The CDR3 bases are TGTGCCACCAGCAGAGAGTCCCAGAGGCCGACTGGCTACACCTTC.

The chain is built from TRBV5-1 and TRBJ2-1, with 8 bases fitting TRBD2. The CDR3 spans 15 residues. CDR1 is SGHRS and CDR2 is YFSETQ in the germline V gene. With 4 bases clipped from V and 5 bases from J, the junction kept 8 bases outside the gene matches. The DNA of the CDR3 is TGCGCCAGCAGCACCGGGGGGGGCTCTCACAATGAGCAGTTCTTC. This sequence encodes CASSTGGGSHNEQFF.

In this sample, this clone is medium-sized (0.01 to 0.1%). The identical CDR3 is also encoded by other nucleotide sequences in the sample. V gene TRBV19 combines with J gene TRBJ2-6; no reliable D call. The CDR3 has 14 amino acids. In germline, CDR1 is LNHDA, CDR2 SQIVND (reference sequence). V lost 3 bases to trimming and J lost 0 bases, with 3 bases between them. The CDR3 here is CASSIGSGANVLTF. CDR3 coding DNA: TGTGCCAGTAGTATCGGCTCTGGGGCCAACGTCCTGACTTTC.

The chain recombines TRBV28 with TRBJ2-5; 9 nucleotides match TRBD1. This CDR3 is built from 14 residues. The germline V gene has CDR1 MDHEN and CDR2 SYDVKM. V lost 5 bases to trimming and J lost 4 bases; unmatched junction nucleotides: 5. The CDR3 DNA follows: TGTGCCAGCAGTCTACAGGGGGCGGGAGAGACCCAGTACTTC. It yields the protein CASSLQGAGETQYF.

The chain is built from TRBV28 and TRBJ2-7; 8 nucleotides align to TRBD2. Trimming removed 5 bases from V and 6 bases from J; junction bases left unmatched: 6. This CDR3 comprises 13 residues. Germline assignment: CDR1 MDHEN and CDR2 SYDVKM. The CDR3 is CASSLFGGGEQYF. The CDR3, as DNA: TGTGCCAGCAGTCTCTTCGGGGGGGGCGAGCAGTACTTC.

The chain has TRBV2 and TRBJ1-5; the D is unclear. V was shortened by 7 bases and J by 3 bases, with 10 bases between the two germline ends. Germline CDR1 and CDR2: SNHLY and FYNNEI. The CDR3 has 13 amino acids. This CDR3 reads CASTGSLNQPQHF. The CDR3 DNA is TGTGCCAGCACGGGTTCACTCAATCAGCCCCAGCATTTT. Looking up the rest from reference TRBV2 and TRBJ1-5 gives the full variable domain: EPEVTQTPSHQVTQMGQEVILRCVPISNHLYFYWYRQILGQKVEFLVSFYNNEISEKSEIFDDQFSVERPDGSNFTLKIRSTKLEDSAMYFCASTGSLNQPQHFGDGTRLSIL.

CDR3 region: CATRDSQNEKLFF. CDR3 bases: TGTGCCACTCGGGACAGTCAGAATGAAAAACTGTTTTTT. The rearrangement uses TRBV10-3 and TRBJ1-4; 7 positions match TRBD1. The CDR3 has 13 residues. Germline V gene sequence: CDR1 ENHRY, CDR2 SYGVKD. J gave up 5 bases and V 10 bases, and 7 bases lay outside the gene matches.

The rearrangement uses TRBV6-6 and TRBJ2-7; 7 bases line up with TRBD2. Looked up from germline, CDR1 is MNHNY and CDR2 is SVGAGI (reference sequence). The CDR3 has 16 residues. The ends lost 4 bases at V and 2 bases at J; junction bases unmatched: 11. The CDR3 DNA is TGTGCCAGCAGTTCCGGACTAGTTTCAAAACCCTACGAGCAGTACTTC. This codes for CASSSGLVSKPYEQYF.

The chain has TRBV7-3 and TRBJ2-1, with TRBD2 matching 12 bases. V dropped 2 bases and J dropped 4; count of bases not matched to a gene: 9. This CDR3 contains 18 residues. Looked up from germline, CDR1 is SGHTA and CDR2 is FQGTGA. The CDR3 reads CASSLSKLAGGDYNEQFF. In DNA, the CDR3 is TGTGCCAGCAGCTTATCAAAACTAGCGGGGGGAGATTACAATGAGCAGTTCTTC.

V and J are TRBV19 and TRBJ2-3; TRBD1 or TRBD2 may be the D gene (5 bases each). This CDR3 is built from 17 residues. The V end was cut by 5 bases, the J end by 1 base, with 19 bases between. In germline, CDR1 is LNHDA, CDR2 SQIVND (reference sequence). The CDR3 DNA sequence: TGTGCCAGTAGTCTATGGGGCCGGGGTGACGGCACAGATACGCAGTATTTT. This gives the protein CASSLWGRGDGTDTQYF. The full variable domain, its missing parts supplied by reference TRBV19 and TRBJ2-3, is DGGITQSPKYLFRKEGQNVTLSCEQNLNHDAMYWYRQDPGQGLRLIYYSQIVNDFQKGDIAEGYSVSREKKESFPLTVTSAQKNPTAFYLCASSLWGRGDGTDTQYFGPGTRLTVL.

This clone was counted between two and nine times. Here the CDR3 DNA reads TGTGCCAGCAGTACTACAGTGTTCTCCTACGAGCAGTACTTC. It encodes CASSTTVFSYEQYF. The rearrangement uses TRBV27 and TRBJ2-7; D not resolved. CDR3 length: 14 residues. Trimming stripped 5 bases from V and 0 bases from J, with 11 bases between. Germline CDR1 and CDR2: MNHEY and SMNVEV (reference sequence).

This clone appeared once. The chain links TRBV10-2 to TRBJ2-7; 10 bases fit TRBD2. J lost 3 bases, V lost 5 bases, and 1 base had no gene match. The CDR3 runs to 13 residues. Germline V lookup: CDR1 WSHSY, CDR2 SAAADI. The CDR3 reads CASSSSGSYEQYF. DNA of the CDR3: TGCGCCAGCAGTTCTAGCGGGAGCTACGAGCAGTACTTC.

CDR3 in DNA: TGTGCCTGGAGCCCTAGCGGGGCCTACAATGAGCAGTTCTTC. It specifies CAWSPSGAYNEQFF. The V call is TRBV30, the J call TRBJ2-1, with 9 bases fitting TRBD2. The germline CDR1 and CDR2 sequences are GTSNPN and SVGIG (reference sequence). The CDR3 has 14 residues. V was pared by 3 bases and J by 2 bases, with 2 bases of the junction left unmatched.

CDR3 protein: CASSLDGSSYEQYF. The CDR3 region has the DNA TGTGCCAGCAGCTTAGACGGCAGCTCCTACGAGCAGTACTTC. The chain has TRBV7-2 and TRBJ2-7; no clear D. From germline, CDR1 is SGHTA and CDR2 FQGNSA. This CDR3 spans 14 amino acids. Trimming pared 1 base from V and 0 bases from J, leaving 7 bases between.

The rearrangement uses TRBV2 and TRBJ2-5; a weak D match, TRBD2 (6 bases). The CDR3 length is 14 residues. Germline V gene sequence: CDR1 SNHLY, CDR2 FYNNEI. Trimming stripped 6 bases from V and 3 bases from J, with 14 bases between. In DNA form, the CDR3 reads TGTGCCAGCAGATCCCGGGAGTCCGAAGAGACCCAGTACTTC. It codes for CASRSRESEETQYF.

The chain joins TRBV21-1 to TRBJ2-1; the D call of TRBD2 is as the table states it, not checked on the DNA. TRBV21-1 is assigned pseudogene status. CDR3 length: 18 residues. The CDR3 region is CASSKIRLVEGSYNEQFF. CDR3 coding DNA: TGTGCCAGCAGCAAAATTAGGCTGGTGGAGGGGTCCTACAATGAGCAGTTCTTC.